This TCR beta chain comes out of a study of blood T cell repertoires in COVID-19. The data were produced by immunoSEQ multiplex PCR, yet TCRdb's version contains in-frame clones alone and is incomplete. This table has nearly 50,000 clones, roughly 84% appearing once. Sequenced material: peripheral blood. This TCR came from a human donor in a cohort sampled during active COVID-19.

CDR3 in DNA: TGTGCCAGCAGAAGAGACAGCCTCTCTGGAAACACCATATATTTT. Its protein is CASRRDSLSGNTIYF. The chain has TRBV6-5 and TRBJ1-3; TRBD1 might be the D (5 bases). The CDR3 contains 15 residues. V was cut by 6 bases and J by 0 bases, with 12 bases left in between. The germline V gene encodes CDR1 MNHEY and CDR2 SVGAGI.